This record concerns one T cell receptor (beta chain) sequence. The data originate from a study of early T cells in non-severe SARS-CoV-2 infection. Study information: RNA in bulk from unsorted whole blood was sequenced, and chains were unpaired.

The germline V gene encodes CDR1 SGHAT and CDR2 FQNNGV. The V and J ends lost 5 bases and 4 bases respectively, with 15 bases between them. The CDR3 is made up of 14 amino acids. Each cDNA molecule carried a unique molecular identifier. TCRdb used MiXCR to reprocess the 5' RACE reads, holding one entry per CDR3 protein. The data hold about 100,000 distinct CDR3 sequences, with approximately 14% observed a single time. The sequenced sample was whole blood. The source of this sequence is an adult who was a healthcare worker with PCR-confirmed SARS-CoV-2 infection or an uninfected control (not recorded which). V usage is TRBV11-2 and J usage is TRBJ2-7; D unclear. In DNA, the CDR3 is TGTGCCAGCAGCCCCCCTCCGACCCCTTACGAGCAGTACTTC. It encodes CASSPPPTPYEQYF.